The rows below give T cell receptor beta chains drawn from one sample of a study of T-cell reconstitution after alpha-beta-depleted transplantation in children. TCRdb re-called the PCR reads with MiXCR, one entry per CDR3 protein. The sample holds 400,000 to 500,000 distinct CDR3 sequences, roughly a tenth seen once. The sequencing here drew on PBMCs from the stem cell graft donor, taken from the stem cell graft. The receptors were sampled from a human donor who donated a stem cell graft to a child with acute myeloid leukemia. Both conserved end residues are part of each CDR3. Fields, in order: D gene, J gene, clone size, V gene, CDR3 protein, CDR3 DNA. D genes are given only for firm matches. A clone size is listed for some rows: how often the clone was seen (once, few, many), or a class if it is expanded.

. TRBJ2-5 many TRBV5-1 CASSLPKETQYF TGCGCCAGCAGCCTTCCGAAAGAGACCCAGTACTTC
TRBD2 TRBJ2-3 few TRBV5-1 CASSPWTSGGVLSGTDTQYF TGCGCCAGCAGCCCCTGGACTAGCGGGGGGGTCTTGTCTGGCACAGATACGCAGTATTTT
. TRBJ1-2 few TRBV29-1 CSVAPGQRVYGYTF TGCAGCGTTGCTCCGGGACAAAGAGTCTATGGCTACACCTTC
. TRBJ2-7 few TRBV20-1 CSARSGQSYEQYF TGCAGTGCTAGGAGCGGACAGAGCTACGAGCAGTACTTC
TRBD1 TRBJ2-5 few TRBV11-3 CASSFRQGAQETQYF TGTGCCAGCAGCTTCAGACAGGGGGCACAAGAGACCCAGTACTTC
. TRBJ2-5 few TRBV7-8 CASSLVSGAATQYF TGTGCCAGCAGCTTAGTTTCGGGGGCGGCGACCCAGTACTTC
. TRBJ2-1 few TRBV4-2 CASSQEEGGGEQFF TGTGCCAGCAGCCAAGAGGAAGGGGGAGGTGAGCAGTTCTTC
. TRBJ2-1 many TRBV6-5 CASSYRGSYNEQFF TGTGCCAGCAGTTACCGTGGGTCCTACAATGAGCAGTTCTTC
TRBD1 TRBJ1-1 . TRBV20-1 CSAPRTGPNTEAFF TGCAGTGCCCCCCGGACAGGGCCAAACACTGAAGCTTTCTTT
. TRBJ1-1 many TRBV15 CATSRDLAGATEAFF TGTGCCACCAGCAGAGATCTTGCGGGGGCGACTGAAGCTTTCTTT
. TRBJ1-1 few TRBV6-1 CASSGETRTEAFF TGTGCCAGCAGCGGGGAAACCAGGACTGAAGCTTTCTTT
TRBD2 TRBJ2-1 few TRBV5-1 CASSFTGLAGNNEQFF TGCGCCAGCAGCTTCACAGGACTAGCGGGGAACAATGAGCAGTTCTTC
. TRBJ1-2 . TRBV6-4 CASREREGGRLGYTF TGTGCCAGCAGAGAAAGAGAGGGAGGCCGGTTGGGCTACACCTTC
. TRBJ1-5 few TRBV5-5 CASSLVGVSNQPQHF TGTGCCAGCAGCTTGGTAGGGGTCTCTAATCAGCCCCAGCATTTT
. TRBJ2-3 . TRBV20-1 CSVLGDGTDTQYF TGCAGTGTTCTGGGAGACGGCACAGATACGCAGTATTTT
TRBD2 TRBJ2-1 many TRBV9 CASSGTSGDNEQFF TGTGCCAGCTCCGGGACTAGCGGCGACAATGAGCAGTTCTTC
. TRBJ2-3 few TRBV5-1 CASGEASTDTQYF TGCGCCAGCGGTGAGGCCAGCACAGATACGCAGTATTTT
TRBD1 TRBJ2-7 few TRBV11-2 CASSLSSQGGYEQYF TGTGCCAGCAGCTTATCGTCACAGGGGGGTTACGAGCAGTACTTC
TRBD2 TRBJ2-1 . TRBV5-1 CASSSALAGPNEQFF TGCGCCAGCAGCTCCGCACTAGCGGGACCCAATGAGCAGTTCTTC
. TRBJ2-2 few TRBV11-3 CASSSHGPSGELFF TGTGCCAGCAGCTCTCACGGACCGTCCGGGGAGCTGTTTTTT
TRBD2 TRBJ2-3 few TRBV20-1 CSAHGLAGGTDTQYF TGCAGTGCTCACGGACTAGCGGGGGGCACAGATACGCAGTATTTT
TRBD2 TRBJ2-3 few TRBV5-6 CASSLGGFSGRGSQDTQYF TGTGCCAGCAGCTTGGGGGGCTTTAGCGGGAGAGGGAGCCAGGATACGCAGTATTTT
. TRBJ2-4 few TRBV20-1 CSAPDLTKNIQYF TGCAGTGCCCCCGACTTGACTAAAAACATTCAGTACTTC
TRBD1 TRBJ2-2 . TRBV5-1 CASSLDRGPTGELFF TGCGCCAGCAGCTTAGACAGGGGCCCCACCGGGGAGCTGTTTTTT
TRBD1 TRBJ1-3 few TRBV12-3/TRBV12-4 CASSHGTGRGNTIYF TGTGCCAGCAGTCACGGGACAGGGCGGGGAAACACCATATATTTT
. TRBJ1-2 few TRBV25-1 CASTQGRGIYGYTF TGTGCCAGCACTCAGGGGCGAGGGATTTATGGCTACACCTTC
. TRBJ2-3 . TRBV12-3/TRBV12-4 CASSVLWSTDTQYF TGTGCCAGCAGTGTTCTTTGGAGCACAGATACGCAGTATTTT
. TRBJ2-3 few TRBV9 CASSFGPNTDTQYF TGTGCCAGCAGCTTCGGTCCGAACACAGATACGCAGTATTTT
TRBD2 TRBJ2-1 few TRBV5-1 CASSQGLAVLEQFF TGCGCCAGCAGCCAGGGACTAGCGGTATTAGAGCAGTTCTTC
. TRBJ1-5 many TRBV7-9 CASSLSSSNQPQHF TGTGCCAGCAGCTTATCCAGTAGCAATCAGCCCCAGCATTTT
TRBD1 TRBJ2-7 few TRBV20-1 CSAGPGQGRYEQYF TGCAGTGCGGGACCGGGACAGGGTCGCTACGAGCAGTACTTC
. TRBJ2-1 few TRBV7-8 CASSLAGVNEQFF TGTGCCAGCAGCTTAGCGGGGGTCAATGAGCAGTTCTTC
. TRBJ2-1 . TRBV6-2/TRBV6-3 CASSYSTNEQFF TGTGCCAGCAGTTACTCGACTAATGAGCAGTTCTTC
TRBD2 TRBJ2-7 few TRBV5-5 CASSLGLADYYEQYF TGTGCCAGCAGCTTGGGTCTAGCGGACTACTACGAGCAGTACTTC
TRBD2 TRBJ2-7 . TRBV5-1 CASSDVAGAGEQYF TGCGCCAGCAGCGACGTAGCGGGAGCGGGCGAGCAGTACTTC
. TRBJ2-6 few TRBV7-2 CASRVSGANVLTF TGTGCCAGCAGGGTCTCTGGGGCCAACGTCCTGACTTTC
. TRBJ1-1 many TRBV20-1 CSAALLSNTEAFF TGCAGTGCTGCCCTTTTATCCAACACTGAAGCTTTCTTT
. TRBJ2-5 . TRBV7-6 CASSLYVFMRETQYF TGTGCCAGCAGCTTATATGTTTTCATGCGGGAGACCCAGTACTTC
. TRBJ1-4 . TRBV19 CASTPGDRGNEKLFF TGTGCCAGTACCCCGGGGGACCGAGGTAATGAAAAACTGTTTTTT
. TRBJ2-3 once TRBV7-6 CASSLSHGRTDTQYF TGTGCCAGCAGCTTATCGCACGGACGCACAGATACGCAGTATTTT
. TRBJ2-7 few TRBV20-1 CSASIPGQIYEQYF TGCAGTGCTAGTATACCGGGACAAATCTACGAGCAGTACTTC
. TRBJ1-5 . TRBV25-1 CASRRTRVNQPQHF TGTGCCAGCAGAAGAACCCGAGTCAATCAGCCCCAGCATTTT
. TRBJ2-2 few TRBV5-8 CASTGGRYTGELFF TGTGCCAGCACTGGGGGACGGTACACCGGGGAGCTGTTTTTT
. TRBJ2-2 . TRBV7-2 CASSIVKGRGTGELFF TGTGCCAGCAGCATAGTAAAGGGTAGAGGAACCGGGGAGCTGTTTTTT
. TRBJ1-6 . TRBV20-1 CSARGANSPLHF TGCAGTGCTAGAGGGGCCAATTCACCCCTCCACTTT
. TRBJ2-7 . TRBV7-2 CASSLGHSYEQYF TGTGCCAGCAGCTTAGGACACTCCTACGAGCAGTACTTC
. TRBJ2-1 few TRBV21-1 CASSTRVSFRNEQFF TGTGCCAGCAGCACGCGGGTTTCTTTTAGGAATGAGCAGTTCTTC
. TRBJ2-7 many TRBV4-3 CASSQDWPNSYEQYF TGCGCCAGCAGCCAAGACTGGCCTAACTCCTACGAGCAGTACTTC
. TRBJ2-1 few TRBV25-1 CASSAPGSLDNEQFF TGTGCCAGCAGTGCTCCCGGGAGTTTGGACAATGAGCAGTTCTTC
TRBD2 TRBJ2-1 many TRBV5-5 CASSFLAGVKDNEQFF TGTGCCAGCAGCTTCCTAGCGGGAGTTAAAGACAATGAGCAGTTCTTC
. TRBJ2-7 few TRBV7-8 CASSLRRDSYEQYF TGTGCCAGCAGCTTACGCAGGGACTCCTACGAGCAGTACTTC
. TRBJ2-1 . TRBV3-1 CASLGGARGEQFF TGTGCCAGCCTAGGTGGGGCCCGTGGTGAGCAGTTCTTC
TRBD1 TRBJ1-6 few TRBV20-1 CSAIEDRVGSPLHF TGCAGTGCTATTGAAGACAGGGTAGGGTCACCCCTCCACTTT
. TRBJ2-7 . TRBV29-1 CSVEVEGFYEQYF TGCAGCGTTGAAGTGGAAGGGTTCTACGAGCAGTACTTC
. TRBJ2-3 . TRBV18 CASGGYTDTQYF TGTGCCAGTGGTGGCTACACAGATACGCAGTATTTT